What follows are 24 T cell receptor beta chains derived from one specimen sequenced in a study of blood T cells in healthy people across ages. A second PCR of 7 to 11 cycles used a sample-barcoded 5' primer and a J-beta primer mix. From the 5' RACE reads, TCRdb called clonotypes with MiXCR, one entry per CDR3 protein. The sample yields under 2,000,000 distinct CDR3 sequences, 49% seen once. Material: blood. The receptor set was obtained from a woman between 40 and 55 years old in good health.

This chain uses TRBV6-5 with TRBJ2-4; a possible D gene is TRBD1 (5 bases). The CDR3 spans 16 residues. The germline V gene has CDR1 MNHEY and CDR2 SVGAGI. Trimming took 5 bases from V and 5 from J, leaving 19 bases between them. CDR3 nucleotides: TGTGCCAGCAGTACCCCACGAAGGGGCGGTCAAAACATTCAGTACTTC. It yields the protein CASSTPRRGGQNIQYF.

Remarks on this clonotype: One junction end disagrees with the germline gene, perhaps due to a read error. The chain uses TRBV12-3 or TRBV12-4 and TRBJ1-5; D is unresolved. This CDR3 has 16 amino acids. In DNA, the CDR3 is TGTGCCAGTACCCGGCGGACGGGGTCGAGCAAGCAGCCCCAGCATTTT. This translates into CASTRRTGSSKQPQHF.

This clonotype was observed a few times. The chain combines TRBV6-5 with TRBJ2-1; TRBD2 might be the D (6 bases). Trimming took 7 bases from V and 4 from J, leaving 14 bases between them. Germline-derived CDR1 and CDR2 are MNHEY and SVGAGI. The CDR3 is 14 residues long. The CDR3 sequence: CASTIRAGYNEQFF. The CDR3 DNA follows: TGTGCCAGCACGATTCGGGCGGGGTACAATGAGCAGTTCTTC.

This clonotype was observed a few times. The chain employs TRBV20-1 and TRBJ2-5; 10 bases align to TRBD2. The junction had 7 bases not matched to a gene; V was cut back by 4 bases and J by 2 bases. This CDR3 has 15 residues. CDR1 and CDR2 from the germline V gene are DFQATT and SNEGSKA (reference sequence). The CDR3 DNA reads TGCAGTGCTACCGTAGCGGGGGGATTGCAAGAGACCCAGTACTTC. This encodes CSATVAGGLQETQYF.

The rearrangement links TRBV9 to TRBJ2-1; D is undetermined. Per the germline V gene, CDR1 is SGDLS and CDR2 is YYNGEE. V lost 0 bases and J 2 bases, leaving 9 bases between the germline ends. CDR3 length: 15 amino acids. The CDR3 coding sequence is TGTGCCAGCAGCGTAGAGGGCGTCCCCTACAATGAGCAGTTCTTC. Protein: CASSVEGVPYNEQFF. Filled out from reference TRBV9 and TRBJ2-1, the complete variable domain reads DSGVTQTPKHLITATGQRVTLRCSPRSGDLSVYWYQQSLDQGLQFLIQYYNGEERAKGNILERFSAQQFPDLHSELNLSSLELGDSALYFCASSVEGVPYNEQFFGPGTRLTVL.

The chain combines TRBV7-2 with TRBJ2-1; D uncertain. Germline V gene data show CDR1 as SGHTA and CDR2 as FQGNSA. V was cut by 5 bases and J by 7 bases, with 12 bases left in between. The CDR3 consists of 13 residues. In DNA, the CDR3 is TGTGCCAGCAGCCCCTCTCCCTCTAATGAGCAGTTCTTC. This encodes CASSPSPSNEQFF.

The chain carries TRBV12-3 or TRBV12-4 and TRBJ2-3; TRBD2 aligns across 10 bases. This CDR3 has 16 amino acids. V trimming: 5 bases; J trimming: 1 base; junction bases outside the gene matches: 6. The CDR3, as DNA: TGTGCCAGCAGTCCTGGACTAGCGGAGCGCACAGATACGCAGTATTTT. Its translation is CASSPGLAERTDTQYF.

This chain links TRBV20-1 with TRBJ1-2, with TRBD1 matching 7 bases. CDR3 length: 15 amino acids. From germline, CDR1 is DFQATT and CDR2 SNEGSKA (reference sequence). The trim removed 5 bases at V and 5 bases at J, leaving 14 bases unmatched. Written as DNA, the CDR3 is TGCAGTGCTCCCGAGCCGACAGGGATGGGATATGGCTACACCTTC. Protein product: CSAPEPTGMGYGYTF.

The chain combines TRBV4-2 with TRBJ1-5; possibly TRBD1 for D (6 bases). CDR1 LGHNA and CDR2 YNFKEQ come from the germline V gene. V was pared by 0 bases and J by 5 bases, with 11 bases between. The CDR3 runs 15 residues. The CDR3 nucleotides read TGTGCCAGCAGCCAAGATCGTAAGGGGGATCAGCCCCAGCATTTT. It specifies CASSQDRKGDQPQHF.

The rearrangement uses TRBV6-2 or TRBV6-3 and TRBJ2-1, with D hard to call. The germline V gene has CDR1 MNHEY and CDR2 SVGEGT. The CDR3 covers 13 residues. The V and J ends lost 2 bases and 2 bases respectively, with 4 bases between them. CDR3 DNA: TGTGCCAGCAGTTACCGGACCTACAATGAGCAGTTCTTC. It codes for CASSYRTYNEQFF.

The rearrangement uses TRBV6-1 and TRBJ2-1; D possibly corresponds to TRBD2 (6 bases). Germline CDR1 MNHNS, CDR2 SASEGT. The CDR3 length is 17 residues. V lost 6 bases and J lost 5, with 23 bases in between. CDR3: CASRPLGGSPMDNEQFF. CDR3 nucleotide sequence: TGTGCCAGCAGACCCCTGGGAGGAAGCCCTATGGACAATGAGCAGTTCTTC.

This clonotype was picked up a small number of times. The chain couples TRBV20-1 to TRBJ2-7; 8 bases align to TRBD1. CDR3 length: 17 residues. J was trimmed by 3 bases and V by 1 base; bases with no gene match: 14. Germline CDR1 and CDR2: DFQATT and SNEGSKA (reference sequence). The CDR3 region has the DNA TGCAGTGCTAGAGGCCCACCGGGAAACAGGGGGAACTACGAGCAGTACTTC. It encodes CSARGPPGNRGNYEQYF.

This clonotype was found a few times. This rearrangement joins TRBV28 to TRBJ2-5, with D uncertain. Germline V lookup: CDR1 MDHEN, CDR2 SYDVKM. The CDR3 is made up of 12 amino acids. V dropped 8 bases and J dropped 7 bases, with 14 bases sitting between them. The CDR3 bases are TGTGCCAGCGGACCGGTCACGTGGACCCAGTACTTC. This gives the protein CASGPVTWTQYF.

The sample holds a few counts of this clonotype. The chain uses TRBV29-1 and TRBJ2-6, with D perhaps given as TRBD1 or TRBD2 (5 bases each). The CDR3 extends over 16 amino acids. Germline loops: CDR1 SQVTM, CDR2 ANQGSEA. V shed 2 bases and J shed 8 bases, with 19 bases lying between them. CDR3 coding DNA: TGCAGCGTTGAATTCGGAGGTGGCTGGGGGACCAACGTCCTGACTTTC. It is translated as CSVEFGGGWGTNVLTF.

This clonotype was recorded only once. This chain uses TRBV7-8 with TRBJ2-3, with D possibly being TRBD2 (5 bases). Trimming took off 0 bases at V and 5 bases at J, with 12 bases between the two ends. Per germline, CDR1 SGHVS and CDR2 FQNEAQ. The CDR3 length is 15 residues. The CDR3 here is CASSLADGIGDTQYF. The CDR3 DNA is TGTGCCAGCAGCTTAGCGGACGGGATTGGAGATACGCAGTATTTT.

The chain uses TRBV7-2 and TRBJ2-1; TRBD2 matches 12 bases. Germline V CDR1 and CDR2: SGHTA, FQGNSA. Unmatched junction bases numbered 7, after V lost 3 bases and J lost 4 bases. The CDR3 covers 17 residues. CDR3 in amino acids: CASSLASSGGGYNEQFF. CDR3 bases: TGTGCCAGCAGCTTGGCCTCTAGCGGGGGGGGGTACAATGAGCAGTTCTTC.

This chain uses TRBV7-8 with TRBJ1-2, with D unclear. Germline lookup yields CDR1 SGHVS and CDR2 FQNEAQ. This CDR3 contains 15 residues. The V end was cut by 1 base, the J end by 0 bases, with 9 bases between. DNA for the CDR3: TGTGCCAGCAGCTTAGATTGGGAGGCTAACTATGGCTACACCTTC. Translating gives CASSLDWEANYGYTF.

The rearrangement joins TRBV28 to TRBJ2-7, with D possibly being TRBD2 (7 bases). CDR1 MDHEN and CDR2 SYDVKM come from the germline V gene. V shed 2 bases and J shed 1 base, with 12 bases lying between them. The CDR3 is made up of 15 amino acids. This CDR3 reads CASSLIGGESYEQYF. CDR3 DNA: TGTGCCAGCAGTTTAATAGGGGGGGAGTCCTACGAGCAGTACTTC.

In this sample, this clonotype turned up a few times. V usage is TRBV27 and J usage is TRBJ1-4, with 7 bases that match TRBD1. V lost 6 bases and J lost 0; bases outside the gene matches: 7. The V gene's germline CDR1 is MNHEY and CDR2 SMNVEV (reference sequence). The CDR3 is 16 residues long. The CDR3 coding sequence is TGTGCCAGCAGCCGAAAGGGACAGACAACTAATGAAAAACTGTTTTTT. Amino acids: CASSRKGQTTNEKLFF.

This chain links TRBV12-3 or TRBV12-4 with TRBJ2-3, with TRBD1 as a possible D gene (5 bases). The length of the CDR3 is 13 residues. V shed 10 bases and J shed 2 bases, with 13 bases lying between them. The CDR3 loop is CATFDRYTDTQYF. As DNA, the CDR3 is TGTGCCACCTTTGACAGATACACAGATACGCAGTATTTT.

In its sample, this clonotype was seen a few times. The chain carries TRBV6-5 and TRBJ2-1; D is unresolved. CDR3 length: 16 amino acids. Trimming took 6 bases from V and 0 from J, leaving 15 bases between them. Germline assignment: CDR1 MNHEY and CDR2 SVGAGI. CDR3 sequence: CASRVSTESSYNEQFF. DNA of the CDR3: TGTGCCAGCAGGGTCTCTACCGAAAGCTCCTACAATGAGCAGTTCTTC.

The chain carries TRBV6-1 and TRBJ1-2; D unresolved. Germline V gives CDR1 MNHNS, CDR2 SASEGT. V shed 2 bases and J shed 8 bases, with 6 bases lying between them. This CDR3 spans 11 amino acids. The CDR3 DNA follows: TGTGCCAGCAGTGAACCCTTCGGCTACACCTTC. Its protein product is CASSEPFGYTF.

In this sample, this clonotype turned up a few times. This sequence joins TRBV10-3 and TRBJ2-7; no clear D. Per germline, CDR1 ENHRY and CDR2 SYGVKD. The CDR3 contains 13 residues. V lost 8 bases to trimming and J lost 6 bases, with 17 bases between them. The CDR3 DNA reads TGTGCCATCGCCCGAGACCTAACATCCGAGCAGTACTTC. Protein product: CAIARDLTSEQYF.

In the case of this clonotype: A much larger clone lies a single base off, so this may be a read error. The chain carries TRBV21-1 and TRBJ2-5. TRBV21-1 is annotated as a pseudogene. The CDR3 is made up of 14 amino acids. Here the CDR3 reads CVSSKDSYEETQYF. DNA for the CDR3: TGTGTCAGCAGCAAAGACAGCTACGAAGAGACCCAGTACTTC.